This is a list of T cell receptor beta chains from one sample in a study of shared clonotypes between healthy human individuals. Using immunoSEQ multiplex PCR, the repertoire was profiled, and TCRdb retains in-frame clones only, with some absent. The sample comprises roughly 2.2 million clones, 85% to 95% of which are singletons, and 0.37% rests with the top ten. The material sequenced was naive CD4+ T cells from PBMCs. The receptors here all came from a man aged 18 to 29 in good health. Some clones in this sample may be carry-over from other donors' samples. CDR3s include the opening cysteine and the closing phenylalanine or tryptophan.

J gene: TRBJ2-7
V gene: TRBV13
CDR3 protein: CASSLGQPGGPYF

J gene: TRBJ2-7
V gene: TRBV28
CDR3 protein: CASRHPAGASSEQYF

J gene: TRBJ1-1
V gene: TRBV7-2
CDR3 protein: CASTLGGDNTEAFF

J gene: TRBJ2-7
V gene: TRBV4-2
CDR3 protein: CASSQGTGGDYEQYF

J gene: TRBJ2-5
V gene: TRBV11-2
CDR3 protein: CASSFATSETQYF

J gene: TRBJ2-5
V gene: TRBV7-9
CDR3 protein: CASSLGLAGSQETQYF

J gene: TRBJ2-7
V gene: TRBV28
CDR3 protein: CASKTGTGAYEQYF

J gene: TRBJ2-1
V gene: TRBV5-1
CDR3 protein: CASSLYASGTVGNEQFF

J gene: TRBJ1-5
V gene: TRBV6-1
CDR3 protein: CASSRLGRNQPQHF

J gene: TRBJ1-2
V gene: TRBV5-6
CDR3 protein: CASSLGRQHGYTF

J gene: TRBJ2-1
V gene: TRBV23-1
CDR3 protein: CASSHAGTSGSSEQFF

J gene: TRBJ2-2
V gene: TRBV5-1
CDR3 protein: CASSLLGGSAGELFF

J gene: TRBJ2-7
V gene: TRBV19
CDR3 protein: CASGLGGAYEQYF

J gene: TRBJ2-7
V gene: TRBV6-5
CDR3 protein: CASSYSAGKAYEQYF

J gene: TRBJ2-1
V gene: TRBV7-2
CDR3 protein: CASTPSAGQGSGEQFF

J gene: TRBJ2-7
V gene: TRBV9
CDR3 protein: CASSVASSASASSYEQYF

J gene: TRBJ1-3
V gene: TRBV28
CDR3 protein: CASSNMPSGNTIYF

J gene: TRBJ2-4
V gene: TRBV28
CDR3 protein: CASSSSGHNLAKNIQYF

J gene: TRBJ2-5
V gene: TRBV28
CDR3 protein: CASSLISTETQYF

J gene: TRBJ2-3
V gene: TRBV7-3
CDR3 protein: CASSLKTRLAVAGTQYF

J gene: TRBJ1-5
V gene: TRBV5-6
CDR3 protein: CASSLRGYSNQPQHF

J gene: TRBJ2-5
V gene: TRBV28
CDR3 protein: CASRPTAQETQYF

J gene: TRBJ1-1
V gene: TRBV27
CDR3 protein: CASSFLDMNTEAFF